A selection of T cell receptor beta chains follows, all from one sample in a study of shared clonotypes between healthy human individuals. Method: immunoSEQ multiplex PCR; TCRdb's copy keeps in-frame clones and lacks some. The table includes around 2.5 million clones, approximately 93% detected once. Sequencing was carried out using naive CD4+ T cells from PBMCs. Every receptor here comes from a man aged 18 to 30 in good health. Some clones in this sample may be carry-over from other donors' samples. Each CDR3 is given with its conserved first and last residue. The D gene is left open where the match is weak. A clone size is listed for some rows: how often the clone was seen (once, few, many), or a class if it is expanded.

v_call	j_call	d_call	clone_size	cdr3_nt	cdr3_aa
TRBV19	TRBJ2-1	TRBD1	.	TGTGCCAGTAGTAGCACAGGGGGCCCCTTTATCGGCAATGAGCAGTTCTTC	CASSSTGGPFIGNEQFF
TRBV7-2	TRBJ1-4	TRBD1	.	TGTGCCAGCAGCTTAGCCCCAGGGGGCATTGGTGAAAAACTGTTTTTT	CASSLAPGGIGEKLFF
TRBV28	TRBJ2-5	.	.	TGTGCCAGCAGTTTATTACTTACAGGCAGGGAGACCCAGTACTTC	CASSLLLTGRETQYF
TRBV9	TRBJ1-3	.	once	TGTGCCAGCAGCCTTACACCCGGGGGGCCTGGAAACACCATATATTTT	CASSLTPGGPGNTIYF
TRBV11-3	TRBJ2-5	TRBD1	once	TGTGCCAGCAGCCCAGGGGGCGCCGAGACCCAGTACTTC	CASSPGGAETQYF
TRBV4-1	TRBJ2-1	.	.	TGCGCCAGCAGCCAAGAGGGACTGATTAACAATGAGCAGTTCTTC	CASSQEGLINNEQFF
TRBV7-9	TRBJ2-1	.	.	TGTGCCAGCAGCTTAGCCCGGAAGCATGAGCAGTTCTTC	CASSLARKHEQFF
TRBV9	TRBJ1-1	.	few	TGTGCCAGCAGCGTATTGGGAGGAATGAACACTGAAGCTTTCTTT	CASSVLGGMNTEAFF
TRBV29-1	TRBJ1-1	.	few	TGCAGCGCCCTGTCGACAGGGAACACTGAAGCTTTCTTT	CSALSTGNTEAFF
TRBV9	TRBJ2-2	.	.	TGTGCCAGCAGCCTCCGGGGCGAAGGAAGGGGCGGGGAGCTGTTTTTT	CASSLRGEGRGGELFF
TRBV6-5	TRBJ2-3	.	once	TGTGCCAGCAGCCAGCGGACCCCCACAGATACGCAGTATTTT	CASSQRTPTDTQYF
TRBV20-1	TRBJ1-5	.	few	TGCAGTGCTAACCTCGAACCCCAGCATTTT	CSANLEPQHF
TRBV4-2	TRBJ2-7	TRBD2	once	TGTGCCAGCAGCCAAAGGGCTAGCGGGAGGTTCTACGAGCAGTACTTC	CASSQRASGRFYEQYF
TRBV19	TRBJ2-2	TRBD1	.	TGTGCCAGTAGCTCTTGGACAGGAAACACCGGGGAGCTGTTTTTT	CASSSWTGNTGELFF
TRBV18	TRBJ2-1	.	.	TGTGCCAGCTCACCACAAAGGGCCCCTAATGAGCAGTTCTTC	CASSPQRAPNEQFF
TRBV28	TRBJ1-2	TRBD1	.	TGTGCCAGCAGTATTCTAACAGGGGGGAAGGTTGATGGCTACACCTTC	CASSILTGGKVDGYTF
TRBV28	TRBJ1-2	.	.	TGTGCCAGCAGTTTGGCAGGGGTTGACTATGGCTACACCTTC	CASSLAGVDYGYTF
TRBV6-5	TRBJ2-5	TRBD2	.	TGTGCCAGCGCGACTAGCGTCCCGGAGACCCAGTACTTC	CASATSVPETQYF
TRBV28	TRBJ2-1	.	.	TGTGCCAGCAGTTTCTCCCAGGGTTCGGATGAGCAGTTCTTC	CASSFSQGSDEQFF
TRBV10-3	TRBJ2-7	.	.	TGTGCCATCAGTGAGGGGGTCTACGAGCAGTACTTC	CAISEGVYEQYF
TRBV6-6	TRBJ1-4	.	once	TGTGCCAGCTCTGCGGGAACTAATGAAAAACTGTTTTTT	CASSAGTNEKLFF
TRBV10-3	TRBJ2-1	.	.	TGTGCCACCGAGGAGTTCCCCACCTACAATGAGCAGTTCTTC	CATEEFPTYNEQFF
TRBV21-1	TRBJ2-1	.	.	TGTGCCAGCAGCAAGCAGCCCCCGGGACAGAAAGACAATGAGCAGTTCTTC	CASSKQPPGQKDNEQFF
TRBV4-1	TRBJ1-1	.	.	TGCGCCAGCAGCCAAGATCCCGGGTTCACTCACAGATACACTGAAGCTTTCTTT	CASSQDPGFTHRYTEAFF
TRBV5-1	TRBJ2-2	.	.	TGCGCCAGCAGCTTGCTAGACGGGGGGAACACCGGGGAGCTGTTTTTT	CASSLLDGGNTGELFF
TRBV2	TRBJ2-5	TRBD2	.	TGTGCCAGCAGGCGGGGGGCTCAAGAGACCCAGTACTTC	CASRRGAQETQYF
TRBV28	TRBJ2-7	.	.	TGTGCCAGCAGTTCCCCGGGGATCTCTTCCCCCTTTTACGAGCAGTACTTC	CASSSPGISSPFYEQYF
TRBV5-1	TRBJ2-3	.	.	TGCGCCAGCAGCACAGGACAGACTTTTAGGACAGATACGCAGTATTTT	CASSTGQTFRTDTQYF
TRBV5-6	TRBJ1-1	.	.	TGTGCCAGCAGCTCGCAGGGTGGTGAAGCTTTCTTT	CASSSQGGEAFF
TRBV7-3	TRBJ2-2	.	few	TGTGCCAGCAGCTTATCACCGCGGGGAGGGGAGCTGTTTTTT	CASSLSPRGGELFF
TRBV9	TRBJ2-1	.	.	TGTGCCAGCAGCGTCAGCTCCCAATCGCCCAATGAGCAGTTCTTC	CASSVSSQSPNEQFF
TRBV10-3	TRBJ2-2	TRBD1	.	TGTGCCATCAGTGGGACAGGGCACACCGGGGAGCTGTTTTTT	CAISGTGHTGELFF
TRBV5-6	TRBJ2-1	.	.	TGTGCCAGCAGCTCCCTCGAGCGGATCCTACTCAATGAGCAGTTCTTC	CASSSLERILLNEQFF
TRBV4-3	TRBJ2-1	.	.	TGCGCCAGCAGCCAAGCCCCGACTACCAGCTCCTACAATGAGCAGTTCTTC	CASSQAPTTSSYNEQFF
TRBV4-1	TRBJ2-3	.	.	TGCGCCAGCAGCCAAGATGGCGGGGGCGCAGATACGCAGTATTTT	CASSQDGGGADTQYF
TRBV7-2	TRBJ1-1	.	.	TGTGCCAGCAGCTTGGTGAACACTGAAGCTTTCTTT	CASSLVNTEAFF
TRBV28	TRBJ1-1	.	.	TGTGCCAGCAGTTTGTTACAGGTAAACACTGAAGCTTTCTTT	CASSLLQVNTEAFF
TRBV30	TRBJ2-7	.	.	TGTGCCTGGAGTGTACTGGGACGCCACGAGCAGTACTTC	CAWSVLGRHEQYF
TRBV7-8	TRBJ2-3	.	.	TGTGCCAGCAGCCTAAGGGTACTAGCTCGCACAGATACGCAGTATTTT	CASSLRVLARTDTQYF
TRBV28	TRBJ1-2	TRBD1	.	TGTGCCAGCAGTTCCCCGGGACAGGGGGATTGGAGCTATGGCTACACCTTC	CASSSPGQGDWSYGYTF
TRBV5-1	TRBJ2-7	.	.	TGCGCCAGCCTAGGTGAGAGCTACGAGCAGTACTTC	CASLGESYEQYF
TRBV5-1	TRBJ1-5	.	.	TGCGCCAGCAGCTTGGAAGGGGTTTTGGGTCAGCCCCAGCATTTT	CASSLEGVLGQPQHF
TRBV5-1	TRBJ2-5	.	once	TGCGCCAGCAGCTTGTCACCTGGGGAGACCCAGTACTTC	CASSLSPGETQYF
TRBV5-1	TRBJ2-7	TRBD2	once	TGCGCCAGCAGCTTGATAGCGGGAGGGTACGAGCAGTACTTC	CASSLIAGGYEQYF
TRBV4-2	TRBJ1-1	.	few	TGTGCCAGCAGCCAAGATCCGGGGTTGAGAACTGAAGCTTTCTTT	CASSQDPGLRTEAFF
TRBV5-1	TRBJ2-7	.	once	TGCGCCAGCAGCTTGGGTCAGGGGATATCCTACGAGCAGTACTTC	CASSLGQGISYEQYF
TRBV5-1	TRBJ1-1	.	once	TGCGCCAGCAGCCTAAACGTGGCGCAACCCCAAGCTTTCTTT	CASSLNVAQPQAFF
TRBV7-6	TRBJ2-7	.	.	TGTGCCAGCAGCTTAGCAGGAACCTACGAGCAGTACTTC	CASSLAGTYEQYF
TRBV30	TRBJ2-5	.	.	TGTGCCTGGAGTGTGTTCCGGGAGACCCAGTACTTC	CAWSVFRETQYF
TRBV5-1	TRBJ2-7	.	.	TGCGCCAGCAGTCAACCTGATAGCTACGAGCAGTACTTC	CASSQPDSYEQYF
TRBV4-1	TRBJ2-5	.	.	TGCGCCAGCAGCCGGATACAGGGACCCCCGTACTTC	CASSRIQGPPYF
TRBV28	TRBJ1-1	TRBD1	.	TGTGCCAGCAGTCCCAGCGGGACAGGGAACACTGAAGCTTTCTTT	CASSPSGTGNTEAFF